This T cell receptor beta chain was retrieved from a study of T cell clonality in common variable immunodeficiency. Generated by immunoSEQ multiplex PCR, the TCRdb table keeps only in-frame clones and is missing some. The sample holds roughly 55,000 clones, and no clone turns up only once. Study findings and constraints: The cause of increased CVID clonality remains unclear without subpopulation sequencing. Compared with controls, CVID subjects had fewer shared TCRbeta clones. Reportedly, TCR beta sequences from common variable immunodeficiency showed fewer deletions and N-nucleotide insertions.

The V gene end was trimmed by 1 base and the J gene end by 5 bases; junction bases not matched to a gene: 6. This CDR3 is built from 16 residues. CDR1 and CDR2 from the germline V gene are DFQATT and SNEGSKA (reference sequence). The table lists this clone with many counts. Its antigen is as yet unknown. The CDR3 goes on 3 residues after the read ends, and that part is filled in from the germline J gene. Most patients and controls had Caucasian heritage. The TCR comes from a person between 18 and 69 years old in good health. V is TRBV20-1 and J is TRBJ2-1; 12 nucleotides line up with TRBD2. Sample: peripheral blood mononuclear cells. The CDR3 DNA, read in part, is TGCAGTGCTAGAGGACCAGGACTAGCGGGAAACAATGAG. It translates to CSARGPGLAGNNE. The whole CDR3 is CSARGPGLAGNNEQFF.